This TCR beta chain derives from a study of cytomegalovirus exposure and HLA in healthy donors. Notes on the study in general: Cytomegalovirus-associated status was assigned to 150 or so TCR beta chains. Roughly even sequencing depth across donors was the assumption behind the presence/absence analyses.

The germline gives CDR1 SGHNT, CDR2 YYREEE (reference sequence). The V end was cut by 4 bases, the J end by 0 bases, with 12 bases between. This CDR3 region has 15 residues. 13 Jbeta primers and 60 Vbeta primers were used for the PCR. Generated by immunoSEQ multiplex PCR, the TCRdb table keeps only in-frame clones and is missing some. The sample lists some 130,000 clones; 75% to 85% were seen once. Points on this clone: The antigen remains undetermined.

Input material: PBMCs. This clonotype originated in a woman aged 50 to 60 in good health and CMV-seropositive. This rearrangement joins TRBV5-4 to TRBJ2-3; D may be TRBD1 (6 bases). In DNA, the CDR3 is TGTGCCAGCAGCAACAGGGAGACTAGCACAGATACGCAGTATTTT. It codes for CASSNRETSTDTQYF.